This T cell receptor beta chain was recorded in a study of blood T cell repertoires in COVID-19. Study-wide context: T cells, B-cell-depleted T cells, or PBMCs supplied cDNA or gDNA.

The germline V gene encodes CDR1 MDHEN and CDR2 SYDVKM. The CDR3 consists of 16 residues. V lost 7 bases and J lost 8; bases outside the gene matches: 19. How the authors handled the data: By means of reference gene primer amplification, nucleated cell counts were estimated. Libraries were prepared by immunoSEQ multiplex PCR; TCRdb keeps only in-frame clonotypes and omits some of them. The V and J calls and clone size come from that table; D and trimming were worked out from the DNA. The sample includes roughly 130,000 clones, approximately 87% of them seen just once. This rearrangement joins TRBV28 to TRBJ1-2; 7 nucleotides match TRBD1. The material sequenced was peripheral blood. This clonotype was obtained from a woman aged 60-75 years with acute or convalescent COVID-19. CDR3 coding DNA: TGTGCCAGCACCCCACAGGGGCTCTTAATTTCTGAGGGCTACACCTTC. Amino acids: CASTPQGLLISEGYTF.